The T cell receptor (beta chain) under discussion was sequenced for a study of OX40 agonist ivuxolimab in advanced cancers. The table came from immunoSEQ multiplex PCR; TCRdb's copy has only in-frame clones and leaves some out. This sample yields about 48,000 clones, of which roughly 91% are seen a single time; 6.5% to 7.5% belongs to the top ten. Germline V CDR1 and CDR2: SGHDT, YYEEEE. This CDR3 region has 15 residues. The V segment lost 4 bases and the J segment 9 bases; nucleotides outside the gene matches: 10. This clonotype originated in an adult with an advanced solid tumor such as melanoma, head and neck, liver or kidney cancer. The genes are TRBV5-6 and TRBJ2-5, with 12 bases aligning to TRBD2. The input for sequencing was CD4+ or CD8+ T cells sorted from blood, taken in a trial of the OX40 agonist ivuxolimab. CDR3 residues: CASSLLAGGPVAQYF. CDR3 in DNA: TGTGCCAGCAGCCTACTAGCGGGGGGCCCGGTGGCCCAGTACTTC.